This T cell receptor beta chain was identified during a study of blood T cell repertoires in COVID-19 (TCRdb year 2020). Regarding the study in general: Collaborator samples came from the United States, Italy and Spain and covered acute and convalescent phases of COVID-19. Where available, HLA class I and class II types were taken from metadata supplied by the sample provider and were not determined by assay-based typing. The repertoires were released in a freely available public database intended as a resource for research on the immune response to SARS-CoV-2. Samples came from the ongoing ImmuneRACE study (first 160 participants) plus 1,254 subjects from 6 global collaborators. Sample metadata almost always included a de-identified subject ID, COVID-19 status, age in years and sex. The material from the prospective study consisted of cDNA or gDNA derived from T cells, B-cell-depleted T cells, or PBMCs. The dataset comprised deeply sampled blood TCRbeta repertoires from subjects exposed to, actively infected with, or recovered from COVID-19.

Whole blood was collected in K2EDTA tubes by collaborating institutions according to the institutions' own protocols. For TCRbeta analysis, collaborators shipped samples in one of three forms: frozen whole blood, isolated PBMCs, or DNA extracted from either of those sample types. The sample holds one count of this clone. Its specific antigen is unknown. Base quality data are lacking; no much larger clone is found one base away. V was cut back by 1 base and J by 3 bases, leaving a gap of 6 bases between them. The CDR3 starts with the cysteine, ends with the phenylalanine, and has 14 residues. The entry retains the CDR3 DNA only, 42 bases that are in frame from base 1. As encoded in the germline V gene, CDR1 is SGHTA while CDR2 is FQGNSA. What the research found in general, with its limitations: Clinical and demographic metadata were provided uncurated, with the amount varying by source and participant.

The immunoSEQ Assay, a bias-controlled multiplex PCR, was used to amplify TCRbeta CDR3 regions from genomic DNA. The authors' pipeline ran thus. Nucleated cell counts per sample were estimated from amplification of reference gene primers within the assay. To quantify the absolute abundance of each unique TCRbeta CDR3 rearrangement, sequence reads were collapsed and filtered. Productive Simpson clonality was computed per sample as the square root of Simpson's diversity index over productive rearrangements. Entries here come from immuneACCESS through TCRdb and include only in-frame sequences with V and J called. Some clones fail to appear in such tables; in the studies checked, an unresolved V gene covers under half of the shortfall, and the cause of the remainder is unknown. For V, J and clone size, that table is used; D and trimming come from the DNA. In this sample the table shows approximately 87,000 clones, 80% to 90% of which occur a single time. The top ten hold more than 11% of the sample.

The rearranged chain carries TRBV7-2 and TRBJ2-2; a confident D gene designation cannot be given. The sequenced sample was peripheral blood. The TCR sequence derives from a man aged 65 to 79 with active or convalescent COVID-19. The bases read TGTGCCAGCAGCTTAGATGGCCACACCGGGGAGCTGTTTTTT. This encodes CASSLDGHTGELFF.